The next 17 T cell receptor beta chains were all read from a single sample in a study of blood T cells in healthy people across ages. Combining a sample-barcoded 5' primer with a J-beta primer mix, a second PCR ran for about 6 to 11 cycles. Each CDR3 protein is one row after TCRdb ran MiXCR on the 5' RACE reads. This table has approximately 900,000 distinct CDR3 sequences, about 44% appearing once. Sequenced: blood. Receptor source: a man aged 30 to 45 in good health.

The CDR3 loop is CAISARQTNTEAFF. CDR3 DNA: TGTGCCATCAGTGCCCGACAGACAAACACTGAAGCTTTCTTT. This sequence joins TRBV10-3 and TRBJ1-1, with D tentatively TRBD1 (5 bases). V lost 4 bases, J lost 2 bases, and 11 bases lay in between. This CDR3 has 14 amino acids. Germline values: CDR1 ENHRY, CDR2 SYGVKD.

The V and J genes are TRBV6-5 and TRBJ2-7; D is perhaps TRBD1 (6 bases). V gave up 0 bases and J gave up 3 bases, with 15 bases separating them. The CDR3 is 16 amino acids. Germline V gene data show CDR1 as MNHEY and CDR2 as SVGAGI. CDR3 in DNA: TGTGCCAGCAGTTACTCGAAGAATGGGGGCGGCTACGAGCAGTACTTC. Protein: CASSYSKNGGGYEQYF.

This clonotype showed up just a few times. One base away lies a much larger clone, so this may be a sequencing read error. The rearrangement uses TRBV4-1 and TRBJ2-1; no definite D call. The end of the DNA fits TRBJ2-7 better, so the J call may be wrong. This CDR3 contains 16 residues. Germline V gives CDR1 MGHRA, CDR2 YSYEKL. CDR3 in amino acids: CASRVVDRVSYNEQYF. CDR3 bases: TGCGCCAGCAGGGTGGTGGATAGGGTGTCCTACAATGAGCAGTACTTC.

The genes are TRBV21-1 and TRBJ2-1; the table's TRBD2 call for D was not verified on the DNA. TRBV21-1 is a listed pseudogene. This CDR3 region has 18 residues. CDR3 in amino acids: CASSSRSFSRGGRNEQFF. The DNA for the CDR3 is TGTGCCAGCAGCTCGCGATCCTTCTCGCGGGGGGGCCGAAATGAGCAGTTCTTC.

This clonotype appeared a few times. The chain recombines TRBV7-2 with TRBJ2-3; no reliable D call. The germline V gene encodes CDR1 SGHTA and CDR2 FQGNSA. The CDR3 length is 15 residues. V lost 0 bases and J 6 bases, leaving 13 bases between the germline ends. CDR3 sequence: CASSLARAQWDTQYF. CDR3 DNA sequence: TGTGCCAGCAGCTTAGCCCGGGCACAGTGGGATACGCAGTATTTT. Looking up the rest from reference TRBV7-2 and TRBJ2-3 gives the full variable domain: GAGVSQSPSNKVTEKGKDVELRCDPISGHTALYWYRQSLGQGLEFLIYFQGNSAPDKSGLPSDRFSAERTGGSVSTLTIQRTQQEDSAVYLCASSLARAQWDTQYFGPGTRLTVL.

The V call is TRBV24-1, the J call TRBJ1-4; 7 nucleotides match TRBD1. The CDR3 has 16 amino acids. V shed 4 bases and J 8 bases; nucleotides not matched to a gene: 12. Germline-derived CDR1 and CDR2 are KGHDR and SFDVKD. The CDR3 protein is CATSDSGAGGGEKLFF. DNA of the CDR3: TGTGCCACCAGTGACTCCGGGGCAGGGGGAGGAGAAAAACTGTTTTTT.

In its sample, this clonotype was seen once. This rearrangement joins TRBV7-9 to TRBJ1-1; D ambiguous. CDR1 and CDR2 (germline): SEHNR, FQNEAQ (reference sequence). V was pared by 5 bases and J by 3 bases, with 10 bases between. This CDR3 comprises 13 residues. This CDR3 is CASSRTEDTEAFF. CDR3 in DNA: TGTGCCAGCAGCCGGACGGAGGACACTGAAGCTTTCTTT.

This clonotype has a handful of counts. The chain carries TRBV20-1 and TRBJ1-1; TRBD1 agrees at 8 bases. The germline gives CDR1 DFQATT, CDR2 SNEGSKA (reference sequence). With 5 bases clipped from V and 5 bases from J, the junction kept 10 bases outside the gene matches. CDR3 length: 14 amino acids. CDR3: CSARDITGGTEAFF. In DNA form, the CDR3 reads TGCAGTGCTCGGGACATAACAGGGGGAACTGAAGCTTTCTTT.

The J gene is TRBJ2-1, the V gene TRBV27; 9 bases fit TRBD1. CDR3 length equals 15 residues. The germline V gene encodes CDR1 MNHEY and CDR2 SMNVEV (reference sequence). J lost 6 bases, V lost 6 bases, and 9 bases had no gene match. In DNA, the CDR3 is TGTGCCAGCAGGGGGGACAGGGAAAAATTCAATGAGCAGTTCTTC. Translation gives CASRGDREKFNEQFF.

The chain combines TRBV29-1 with TRBJ2-5; D may be TRBD1 (6 bases). The V end was cut by 8 bases, the J end by 11 bases, with 18 bases between. Germline V CDR1 and CDR2: SQVTM, ANQGSEA. The CDR3 covers 11 residues. The CDR3 reads CSLTGYNEQYF. The DNA for the CDR3 is TGCAGCTTAACAGGGTACAATGAGCAGTACTTC. The variable domain in full, completed from reference TRBV29-1 and TRBJ2-5, reads SAVISQKPSRDICQRGTSLTIQCQVDSQVTMMFWYRQQPGQSLTLIATANQGSEATYESGFVIDKFPISRPNLTFSTLTVSNMSPEDSSIYLCSLTGYNEQYFGPGTRLLVL.

The chain employs TRBV6-2 or TRBV6-3 and TRBJ2-1; 7 bases are shared with TRBD2. This CDR3 region has 13 residues. CDR1 is MNHEY, CDR2 SVGEGT, per germline. Germline trimming cut 4 bases from V and 8 bases from J; bases unmatched to any gene: 5. The CDR3 DNA reads as TGTGCCAGCAGTTCCCAGCGGGGATATGAGCAGTTCTTC. Its translation: CASSSQRGYEQFF.

This clonotype was observed a handful of times. The chain recombines TRBV12-3 or TRBV12-4 with TRBJ2-1, with 9 bases aligning to TRBD2. Trimming removed 3 bases from V and 13 bases from J; junction bases left unmatched: 7. CDR3 length: 13 residues. The CDR3 protein is CASSLGSGGLQFF. CDR3 DNA: TGTGCCAGCAGTTTGGGTAGCGGGGGCCTACAGTTCTTC.

The gene calls are TRBV4-1 and TRBJ1-6; tentatively, D is TRBD1 (5 bases). CDR3 length: 16 residues. Germline V gene data show CDR1 as MGHRA and CDR2 as YSYEKL. V was trimmed by 0 bases and J by 6 bases, leaving 12 bases between them. This CDR3 is CASSQDRDVGNSPLHF. The CDR3 DNA reads TGCGCCAGCAGCCAAGATCGGGACGTCGGTAATTCACCCCTCCACTTT.

The rearrangement links TRBV7-9 to TRBJ1-4; D ambiguous. The V and J ends lost 3 bases and 8 bases respectively, with 13 bases between them. The CDR3 loop spans 14 amino acids. Germline CDR1 reads SEHNR; CDR2 reads FQNEAQ (reference sequence). The CDR3 region is CASSFTRDVEKLFF. The CDR3 bases are TGTGCCAGCAGCTTTACGAGGGATGTCGAAAAACTGTTTTTT.

V usage is TRBV7-9 and J usage is TRBJ2-5, with 11 bases identical to TRBD2. The CDR3 covers 15 residues. Per germline, CDR1 SEHNR and CDR2 FQNEAQ (reference sequence). Germline trimming cut 5 bases from V and 11 bases from J; bases unmatched to any gene: 13. CDR3 protein: CASSPIAGGRNEQYF. The CDR3 nucleotides are TGTGCCAGCAGCCCTATAGCGGGGGGGCGCAATGAGCAGTACTTC.

The chain links TRBV7-9 to TRBJ1-5; TRBD1 might be the D (5 bases). The CDR3 runs to 16 residues. V lost 5 bases to trimming and J lost 3 bases, with 17 bases between them. Germline CDR1 reads SEHNR; CDR2 reads FQNEAQ (reference sequence). The CDR3 region is CASSPLGEGTNQPQHF. In DNA form, the CDR3 reads TGTGCCAGCAGCCCCCTCGGGGAAGGGACCAATCAGCCCCAGCATTTT.

This clonotype has a single count. V gene TRBV20-1 combines with J gene TRBJ1-5; D remains ambiguous. The length of the CDR3 is 15 residues. Germline CDR1 DFQATT, CDR2 SNEGSKA (reference sequence). The V and J ends lost 4 bases and 2 bases respectively, with 15 bases between them. The CDR3 loop is CSAIRAGRGNQPQHF. The CDR3 nucleotides are TGCAGTGCTATCCGGGCCGGGAGAGGCAATCAGCCCCAGCATTTT.